These 26 T cell receptor beta chains were sequenced from one sample in a study of blood T cell repertoires in COVID-19. Generated by immunoSEQ multiplex PCR, the TCRdb table keeps only in-frame clones and is missing some. The table has approximately 140,000 clones, roughly 84% seen once. The sequencing input was peripheral blood. These receptors all come from a man aged 25 to 40 with COVID-19, enrolled during active disease.

The rearrangement links TRBV5-5 to TRBJ2-1, with D perhaps matching TRBD2 (6 bases). Per the germline V gene, CDR1 is SGHKS and CDR2 is YYEKEE (reference sequence). This CDR3 is built from 13 residues. V dropped 0 bases and J dropped 11 bases, with 12 bases sitting between them. CDR3 nucleotides: TGTGCCAGCAGCTTGGGGGGTCTAGCGAAGCAGTTCTTC. Its protein is CASSLGGLAKQFF. The full variable domain, rest sourced from reference TRBV5-5 and TRBJ2-1, is DAGVTQSPTHLIKTRGQQVTLRCSPISGHKSVSWYQQVLGQGPQFIFQYYEKEERGRGNFPDRFSARQFPNYSSELNVNALLLGDSALYLCASSLGGLAKQFFGPGTRLTVL.

The J gene is TRBJ1-2, the V gene TRBV5-4; D gene ambiguous. The CDR3 is made up of 15 amino acids. Trimming shortened V by 0 bases and J by 1 base, and 10 bases separated the two germline ends. Germline-derived CDR1 and CDR2 are SGHNT and YYREEE (reference sequence). Here the CDR3 DNA reads TGTGCCAGCAGCTTGGACCGGGTGATTAACTATGGCTACACCTTC. Translation gives CASSLDRVINYGYTF.

The chain is built from TRBV5-1 and TRBJ2-3; D remains unclear. V was cut by 2 bases and J by 0 bases, with 10 bases left in between. CDR1 SGHRS and CDR2 YFSETQ come from the germline V gene. CDR3 length: 15 amino acids. This CDR3 reads CASSFLIQSTDTQYF. CDR3 DNA: TGCGCCAGCAGCTTTCTTATACAGAGCACAGATACGCAGTATTTT.

This clone was recorded only once. V usage is TRBV28 and J usage is TRBJ2-1; D may be TRBD2 (7 bases). Germline V gene sequence: CDR1 MDHEN, CDR2 SYDVKM. The CDR3 covers 14 residues. DNA of the CDR3: TGTGCGACCCGGGGGAGGGGGACCTACAATGAGCAGTTCTTC. Its translation: CATRGRGTYNEQFF.

The genes are TRBV28 and TRBJ2-1, with 8 bases aligning to TRBD2. The ends lost 8 bases at V and 2 bases at J; junction bases unmatched: 11. This CDR3 comprises 16 residues. CDR1 and CDR2 from the germline V gene are MDHEN and SYDVKM. This CDR3 reads CASGEAGVIPYNEQFF. Written as DNA, the CDR3 is TGTGCCAGCGGGGAAGCGGGAGTAATCCCCTACAATGAGCAGTTCTTC.

The chain joins TRBV7-9 to TRBJ2-7; 8 nucleotides agree with TRBD1. The J segment lost 2 bases and the V segment lost 6 bases, leaving 9 bases of the junction unmatched. This CDR3 has 15 amino acids. The germline V gene encodes CDR1 SEHNR and CDR2 FQNEAQ (reference sequence). CDR3: CASRRAGTGPYEQYF. The CDR3 nucleotides read TGTGCCAGCAGGCGCGCGGGGACAGGACCCTACGAGCAGTACTTC.

This sequence joins TRBV19 and TRBJ2-7; TRBD1 is a possible D gene (5 bases). V lost 5 bases to trimming and J lost 11 bases, with 22 bases between them. Germline V gene lookup returns CDR1 LNHDA and CDR2 SQIVND (reference sequence). The CDR3 loop spans 14 amino acids. This chain's CDR3 is CASSPTRDSWGKYF. In DNA, the CDR3 is TGTGCCAGTAGTCCTACCCGCGACAGTTGGGGAAAGTACTTC.

V and J are TRBV18 and TRBJ1-5, with D perhaps TRBD1 (6 bases). Germline assignment: CDR1 KGHSH and CDR2 LQKENI. V shed 3 bases and J shed 3 bases, with 9 bases lying between them. The CDR3 length is 14 residues. The CDR3, as DNA: TGTGCCAGCTCACCGGACAGTGTCAATCAGCCCCAGCATTTT. As protein: CASSPDSVNQPQHF. Variable domain in full (rest from reference TRBV18 and TRBJ1-5): NAGVMQNPRHLVRRRGQEARLRCSPMKGHSHVYWYRQLPEEGLKFMVYLQKENIIDESGMPKERFSAEFPKEGPSILRIQQVVRGDSAAYFCASSPDSVNQPQHFGDGTRLSIL.

This chain uses TRBV9 with TRBJ1-5; D perhaps matches TRBD1 (5 bases). CDR1 SGDLS and CDR2 YYNGEE come from the germline V gene. V lost 3 bases and J lost 6, with 10 bases in between. The CDR3 runs to 13 residues. The CDR3 protein is CASSEQVGQPQHF. In DNA, the CDR3 is TGTGCCAGCAGCGAACAGGTGGGTCAGCCCCAGCATTTT.

CDR3 nucleotide sequence: TGTGCCAGCAGCCAAGGGACTTTGGGCGATGGCTACACCTTC. Translated, it gives CASSQGTLGDGYTF. V and J are TRBV3-1 (or the pseudogene TRBV3-2) and TRBJ1-2; no clear D. Trimming took off 1 base at V and 6 bases at J, with 12 bases between the two ends. The CDR3 extends over 14 amino acids. Germline assignment: CDR1 LGHDT and CDR2 YNNKEL (reference sequence).

The genes are TRBV10-3 and TRBJ1-1; TRBD1 aligns across 9 bases. J lost 0 bases, V lost 6 bases, and 5 bases had no gene match. This CDR3 has 15 amino acids. Per germline, CDR1 ENHRY and CDR2 SYGVKD. In nucleotides, the CDR3 is TGTGCCATCAGCCGACAGGGGGGAATGAACACTGAAGCTTTCTTT. It codes for CAISRQGGMNTEAFF.

This sequence joins TRBV4-1 and TRBJ1-2; TRBD1 agrees at 8 bases. V was pared by 3 bases and J by 4 bases, with 10 bases of the junction left unmatched. The CDR3 length is 16 residues. Germline CDR1 MGHRA, CDR2 YSYEKL. Here the CDR3 DNA reads TGCGCCAGCAGCCAGGCAGACAGGGGAACCACCTATGGCTACACCTTC. Translation gives CASSQADRGTTYGYTF.

The chain recombines TRBV10-3 with TRBJ2-5; 7 bases are a match to TRBD1. CDR3 length: 12 residues. J was trimmed by 5 bases and V by 6 bases; bases with no gene match: 3. CDR1 is ENHRY, CDR2 SYGVKD, per germline. In nucleotides, the CDR3 is TGTGCCATCAGCCAGGGGGTGGAGACCCAGTACTTC. Protein: CAISQGVETQYF.

This clone was detected a few times. CDR3 sequence: CASSSTSASYNEQFF. CDR3 sequence (DNA): TGTGCCAGCAGTTCGACTAGCGCCTCCTACAATGAGCAGTTCTTC. V gene TRBV28 combines with J gene TRBJ2-1, with TRBD2 identical over 8 bases. This CDR3 is 15 amino acids long. J lost 0 bases, V lost 4 bases, and 2 bases had no gene match. Germline assignment: CDR1 MDHEN and CDR2 SYDVKM. Combining the CDR3 with reference TRBV28 and TRBJ2-1 gives the whole variable domain DVKVTQSSRYLVKRTGEKVFLECVQDMDHENMFWYRQDPGLGLRLIYFSYDVKMKEKGDIPEGYSVSREKKERFSLILESASTNQTSMYLCASSSTSASYNEQFFGPGTRLTVL.

V gene TRBV19 combines with J gene TRBJ1-4, with 8 bases fitting TRBD1. The CDR3 spans 15 residues. The V and J ends lost 7 bases and 8 bases, in that order; junction bases with no gene match: 12. CDR1 and CDR2 from the germline V gene are LNHDA and SQIVND (reference sequence). CDR3 nucleotides: TGTGCCAGTACGGGCTCAGATGACAGGGGAGAAAAACTGTTTTTT. This sequence encodes CASTGSDDRGEKLFF.

This sequence joins TRBV19 and TRBJ1-1; D perhaps matches TRBD1 (5 bases). The CDR3 sequence is 14 residues long. From germline, CDR1 is LNHDA and CDR2 SQIVND (reference sequence). V lost 5 bases and J 0 bases, leaving 10 bases between the germline ends. CDR3 coding DNA: TGTGCCAGTAGTGCAGGGTACGTGAACACTGAAGCTTTCTTT. It yields the protein CASSAGYVNTEAFF.

The chain carries TRBV6-2 or TRBV6-3 and TRBJ2-3; 8 bases line up with TRBD2. This CDR3 has 18 amino acids. J lost 3 bases, V lost 4 bases, and 15 bases had no gene match. Germline values: CDR1 MNHEY, CDR2 SVGEGT. CDR3 residues: CASSFTSGWPESTDTQYF. In DNA form, the CDR3 reads TGTGCCAGCAGTTTCACTAGCGGATGGCCCGAGTCGACAGATACGCAGTATTTT.

The chain combines TRBV4-1 with TRBJ2-7; D is perhaps TRBD2 (5 bases). V gave up 1 base and J gave up 0 bases, with 10 bases separating them. The germline CDR1 and CDR2 sequences are MGHRA and YSYEKL. The CDR3 covers 15 residues. The CDR3 DNA is TGCGCCAGCAGCCAAGGAGGGCTCCGCTCCTACGAGCAGTACTTC. Translating it yields CASSQGGLRSYEQYF.

The J gene is TRBJ2-7, the V gene TRBV19; possibly TRBD2 for D (6 bases). CDR3 length: 11 residues. Looked up from germline, CDR1 is LNHDA and CDR2 is SQIVND (reference sequence). Trimming cost V 6 bases and J 3 bases, with 6 bases left between them. DNA for the CDR3: TGTGCCAGTAGAGCGGGCTACGAGCAGTACTTC. Its protein is CASRAGYEQYF.

This clone was observed a handful of times. This sequence joins TRBV7-3 and TRBJ2-1; 11 bases are a match to TRBD1. V shed 3 bases, J shed 7 bases, and the junction held 8 bases outside the gene matches. The V gene's germline CDR1 is SGHTA and CDR2 FQGTGA. The CDR3 covers 16 residues. DNA of the CDR3: TGTGCCAGCAGCTTCGGGACAGGGGGGTGGAATAATGAGCAGTTCTTC. It translates to CASSFGTGGWNNEQFF.

J is TRBJ2-5 and V is TRBV5-1; weak D call: TRBD2 (6 bases). The CDR3 runs to 13 residues. V was trimmed by 5 bases and J by 5 bases, leaving 13 bases between them. CDR1 and CDR2 (germline): SGHRS, YFSETQ. This CDR3 is CASSRGSGETQYF. CDR3 nucleotide sequence: TGCGCCAGCAGTCGTGGGAGCGGGGAGACCCAGTACTTC.

The CDR3 loop reads CASSHVQGGYNEQFF. Written as DNA, the CDR3 is TGCGCCAGCAGCCATGTACAGGGGGGGTACAATGAGCAGTTCTTC. The chain is built from TRBV4-1 and TRBJ2-1, with D perhaps matching TRBD1 (8 bases). V lost 3 bases, J lost 4 bases, and 13 bases lay in between. This CDR3 contains 15 residues. Germline CDR1 MGHRA, CDR2 YSYEKL.

The chain employs TRBV2 and TRBJ2-6; D remains ambiguous. Germline loops: CDR1 SNHLY, CDR2 FYNNEI. CDR3 length: 17 amino acids. Trimming stripped 3 bases from V and 0 bases from J, with 12 bases between. CDR3 region: CASSDVTRSSGANVLTF. CDR3 DNA sequence: TGTGCCAGCAGTGATGTCACAAGGAGCTCTGGGGCCAACGTCCTGACTTTC. Combining the CDR3 with reference TRBV2 and TRBJ2-6 gives the whole variable domain EPEVTQTPSHQVTQMGQEVILRCVPISNHLYFYWYRQILGQKVEFLVSFYNNEISEKSEIFDDQFSVERPDGSNFTLKIRSTKLEDSAMYFCASSDVTRSSGANVLTFGAGSRLTVL.

The CDR3 DNA follows: TGTGCCAGCAGCCCGGACTTCTCTGGAAACACCATATATTTT. It is translated as CASSPDFSGNTIYF. This rearrangement joins TRBV14 to TRBJ1-3; D gene ambiguous. The CDR3 is 14 amino acids. Germline-derived CDR1 and CDR2 are SGHDN and FVKESK. The V gene lost 4 bases and the J gene lost 0 bases, with 7 bases spanning the gap. The whole variable domain, filled in from reference TRBV14 and TRBJ1-3, reads EAGVTQFPSHSVIEKGQTVTLRCDPISGHDNLYWYRRVMGKEIKFLLHFVKESKQDESGMPNNRFLAERTGGTYSTLKVQPAELEDSGVYFCASSPDFSGNTIYFGEGSWLTVV.

The V and J genes are TRBV5-6 and TRBJ2-7; D is unclear. The germline CDR1 and CDR2 sequences are SGHDT and YYEEEE. The CDR3 runs 15 residues. The V end was cut by 10 bases, the J end by 0 bases, with 20 bases between. The CDR3 region has the DNA TGTGCCGCTCCCCGAGGTGCCTTTAACTCCTACGAGCAGTACTTC. Residues: CAAPRGAFNSYEQYF. Based on the CDR3 plus reference TRBV5-6 and TRBJ2-7, the full variable domain is DAGVTQSPTHLIKTRGQQVTLRCSPKSGHDTVSWYQQALGQGPQFIFQYYEEEERQRGNFPDRFSGHQFPNYSSELNVNALLLGDSALYLCAAPRGAFNSYEQYFGPGTRLTVT.

The chain uses TRBV3-1 (or the pseudogene TRBV3-2) and TRBJ2-7; TRBD1 is a possible D gene (6 bases). The CDR3 runs 15 residues. Germline V gene data show CDR1 as LGHDT and CDR2 as YNNKEL (reference sequence). V was trimmed by 4 bases and J by 4 bases, leaving 17 bases between them. CDR3 amino acids: CASSPKSVRGYEQYF. The CDR3 DNA reads as TGTGCCAGCAGCCCTAAATCGGTTAGGGGGTACGAGCAGTACTTC.